A single sample gave rise to the 5 T cell receptor beta chains below, sequenced in a study of siplizumab effects on memory and regulatory T cells. Using immunoSEQ multiplex PCR, the repertoire was profiled, and TCRdb retains in-frame clones only, with some absent. This sample has roughly 120,000 clones, with about nine tenths found just once. Input material: CD4+ T cells sorted from blood. These receptors came from a human donor in good health.

V gene TRBV5-1 combines with J gene TRBJ2-2; D is possibly TRBD1 or TRBD2 (5 bases each). The CDR3 extends over 14 amino acids. Trimming took off 7 bases at V and 2 bases at J, with 12 bases between the two ends. CDR1 is SGHRS, CDR2 YFSETQ, per germline. The CDR3 protein is CASRDGANTGELFF. The CDR3 DNA is TGCGCCAGCCGTGACGGGGCCAACACCGGGGAGCTGTTTTTT.

V usage is TRBV2 and J usage is TRBJ2-3; 11 nucleotides align to TRBD2. The CDR3 runs 16 residues. Germline V gives CDR1 SNHLY, CDR2 FYNNEI. The V and J ends lost 6 bases and 2 bases, in that order; junction bases with no gene match: 7. Here the CDR3 reads CASSDGLAGFTDTQYF. CDR3 nucleotide sequence: TGTGCCAGCAGCGATGGACTAGCGGGTTTCACAGATACGCAGTATTTT.

The gene calls are TRBV11-1 and TRBJ1-5; TRBD1 matches at 7 bases. The V gene's germline CDR1 is SGHAT and CDR2 FQDESV (reference sequence). Germline trimming cut 5 bases from V and 15 bases from J; bases unmatched to any gene: 7. The CDR3 consists of 11 residues. The CDR3 sequence is CASSPDRVVHF. CDR3 sequence (DNA): TGTGCCAGCAGCCCCGACAGGGTAGTGCATTTT.

This clone appeared once. The J gene is TRBJ2-3, the V gene TRBV18; tentative D call: TRBD1 (6 bases). The V end lost 4 bases, the J end lost 3 bases, and 14 bases lay between the germline ends. Germline CDR1 KGHSH, CDR2 LQKENI. There are 15 residues in the CDR3. This CDR3 reads CASSRNGQLTDTQYF. The CDR3 region has the DNA TGTGCCAGCTCACGAAATGGACAGCTTACAGATACGCAGTATTTT. The complete variable domain, with remaining parts taken from reference TRBV18 and TRBJ2-3, reads NAGVMQNPRHLVRRRGQEARLRCSPMKGHSHVYWYRQLPEEGLKFMVYLQKENIIDESGMPKERFSAEFPKEGPSILRIQQVVRGDSAAYFCASSRNGQLTDTQYFGPGTRLTVL.

This chain uses TRBV19 with TRBJ1-1; D gene ambiguous. The germline V gene encodes CDR1 LNHDA and CDR2 SQIVND (reference sequence). V was pared by 6 bases and J by 1 base, with 12 bases between. The CDR3 length is 14 residues. CDR3 DNA sequence: TGTGCCAGTAGGACGTGGGCAGGGAACACTGAAGCTTTCTTT. As protein: CASRTWAGNTEAFF. Full variable domain (remainder filled in from reference TRBV19 and TRBJ1-1): DGGITQSPKYLFRKEGQNVTLSCEQNLNHDAMYWYRQDPGQGLRLIYYSQIVNDFQKGDIAEGYSVSREKKESFPLTVTSAQKNPTAFYLCASRTWAGNTEAFFGQGTRLTVV.